What follows is one T cell receptor (beta chain) and its context. This record comes from a study of OX40 agonist ivuxolimab in advanced cancers. Study background: There were three patients with partial responses, one having hepatocellular carcinoma and two cutaneous melanoma.

The method was immunoSEQ multiplex PCR; TCRdb's version includes in-frame clones alone and lacks a portion of them. The sample carries 90,000 to 150,000 clones, 80% to 90% recorded once. This clonotype was obtained from an adult with an advanced solid tumor such as melanoma, head and neck, liver or kidney cancer. Sequences were derived from CD4+ or CD8+ T cells sorted from blood, sampled in a trial of the OX40 agonist ivuxolimab.

CDR3 nucleotides: TGTGCCAGTAGTATAGGCCCTCTAGCGGGGGTTACAGATACGCAGTATTTT. It yields the protein CASSIGPLAGVTDTQYF. This chain connects TRBV19 to TRBJ2-3, with 10 bases that match TRBD2. Unmatched junction bases numbered 7, after V lost 1 base and J lost 3 bases. This CDR3 comprises 17 residues. The germline V gene encodes CDR1 LNHDA and CDR2 SQIVND (reference sequence).